The rows below give T cell receptor beta chains drawn from one sample of a study of cytomegalovirus exposure and HLA in healthy donors. Data came from immunoSEQ multiplex PCR; TCRdb stores just in-frame clones and leaves some out. The sample comprises about 160,000 clones, 82% of which are singletons, and more than 1.3% rests with the top ten. Input material: PBMCs. Every receptor here comes from a girl aged 5 to 17 in good health and CMV-seropositive. CDR3s include the opening cysteine and the closing phenylalanine or tryptophan. D genes are given only for firm matches. Clone size is shown for a subset of rows, as once, few, many or a class of expanded clone.

j_call | d_call | cdr3_length | v_call | clone_size | cdr3_nt | cdr3_aa
TRBJ1-3 | TRBD1 | 16 | TRBV28 | once | TGTGCCAGCAGTTCCGCCGGGACAGGGGCTGGAAACACCATATATTTT | CASSSAGTGAGNTIYF
TRBJ2-3 | TRBD2 | 16 | TRBV18 | NA | TGTGCCAGTTCGGGACTAGCGGGAGGGCCAGGAGATACGCAGTATTTT | CASSGLAGGPGDTQYF
TRBJ2-5 | TRBD1 | 15 | TRBV5-6 | few | TGTGCCAGCAGCAATACAGGGGGCGCGGCAGAGACCCAGTACTTC | CASSNTGGAAETQYF
TRBJ2-7 | TRBD1 | 14 | TRBV7-9 | NA | TGTGCCAGCAGCCCAACAGGGGACCCCTACGAGCAGTACTTC | CASSPTGDPYEQYF
TRBJ2-5 | TRBD2 | 15 | TRBV7-6 | NA | TGTGCCAGCAGCTTAGAGGGTCTAGCGGGACCTACCCAGTACTTC | CASSLEGLAGPTQYF
TRBJ2-5 | TRBD2 | 13 | TRBV30 | NA | TGTGCCTGGAGGACTAGCGGGAGGGAGACCCAGTACTTC | CAWRTSGRETQYF
TRBJ2-3 | TRBD2 | 12 | TRBV2 | NA | TGTGCCAGGACTAGCTACACAGATACGCAGTATTTT | CARTSYTDTQYF
TRBJ1-2 | TRBD1 | 15 | TRBV5-1 | NA | TGCGCCAGCAGCCAACAACAGGGGGCTGGCTATGGCTACACCTTC | CASSQQQGAGYGYTF
TRBJ2-1 | NA | 13 | TRBV6-5 | few | TGTGCCAGCAGTTACTCGGAGGGCGATGAGCAGTTCTTC | CASSYSEGDEQFF
TRBJ2-2 | TRBD1 | 18 | TRBV5-4 | NA | TGTGCCAGCAGCTTTGGCGCCGACTCAGGGGGCGTCACCGGGGAGCTGTTTTTT | CASSFGADSGGVTGELFF
TRBJ1-5 | TRBD1 | 16 | TRBV4-3 | NA | TGCGCCAGCAGCCAAGCCGCACAGGGGTCCTATCAGCCCCAGCATTTT | CASSQAAQGSYQPQHF
TRBJ2-1 | NA | 15 | TRBV9 | once | TGTGCCAGCAGCGTAGGGGCGAGCTCCTACAATGAGCAGTTCTTC | CASSVGASSYNEQFF
TRBJ2-7 | TRBD2 | 17 | TRBV5-1 | NA | TGCGCCAGCAATCTTCGATCAGCGGGAGAGGGAGGGGGCGAGCAGTACTTC | CASNLRSAGEGGGEQYF
TRBJ2-7 | NA | 12 | TRBV7-2 | NA | TGTGCCAGCAGCACCGGTCCCTACGAGCAGTACTTC | CASSTGPYEQYF
TRBJ2-3 | TRBD1 | 14 | TRBV29-1 | NA | TGCAGCGTTGACGGGGGGACAGGGACAGATACGCAGTATTTT | CSVDGGTGTDTQYF
TRBJ2-5 | TRBD1 | 17 | TRBV25-1 | few | TGTGCCAGCAGTGAATCCCCAGGGCAGGGGGCGTGGGAGACCCAGTACTTC | CASSESPGQGAWETQYF
TRBJ1-5 | TRBD1 | 14 | TRBV7-2 | once | TGTGCCAGCAGCTCCCGACAGGGGGCTCAGCCCCAGCATTTT | CASSSRQGAQPQHF
TRBJ2-3 | NA | 16 | TRBV6-9 | NA | TGTGCCAGCAATTTTGACGGAGGGGCGAGCACAGATACGCAGTATTTT | CASNFDGGASTDTQYF
TRBJ2-5 | TRBD2 | 17 | TRBV2 | NA | TGTGCCAGCAGCCACCCGCGGGGACTAACTAACCAAGAGACCCAGTACTTC | CASSHPRGLTNQETQYF
TRBJ2-1 | NA | 15 | TRBV18 | NA | TGTGCCAGCTCGCCCGCTGCGCGGGGTTTAGGTGAGCAGTTCTTC | CASSPAARGLGEQFF
TRBJ1-2 | TRBD1 | 14 | TRBV7-2 | NA | TGTGCCAGCAGCACCCGGACAGGGGGATATGGCTACACCTTC | CASSTRTGGYGYTF
TRBJ2-5 | NA | 13 | TRBV7-3 | NA | TGTGCCAGCAGCCAAAGCGGCCAAGAGACCCAGTACTTC | CASSQSGQETQYF
TRBJ2-2 | NA | 13 | TRBV29-1 | NA | TGCAGCGTTGAAGTAGGCGGGGCCGGGGAGCTGTTTTTT | CSVEVGGAGELFF
TRBJ2-1 | NA | 17 | TRBV5-4 | NA | TGTGCCAGCAGCTTAACTTTGGCAGCCGAGGCCTCGAATGAGCAGTTCTTC | CASSLTLAAEASNEQFF
TRBJ2-2 | NA | 18 | TRBV5-1 | NA | TGCGCCAGCAGCTTGGGGACCACGCCGGGAGTTGTTATCGGGGAGCTGTTTTTT | CASSLGTTPGVVIGELFF
TRBJ1-1 | NA | 13 | TRBV27 | NA | TGTGCCAGCAGTTCATCGGGACTCACTGAAGCTTTCTTT | CASSSSGLTEAFF
TRBJ1-4 | TRBD1 | 17 | TRBV28 | few | TGTGCCAGCAGTTCTAACAGAATTGACAGGGGAAGAGAAAAACTGTTTTTT | CASSSNRIDRGREKLFF
TRBJ1-2 | NA | 20 | TRBV7-5 | NA | TGTGCCAGAAGCCCCGTCCTCCCGCCAGGGGCGCGACGAACGGCCTATGGCTACACCTTC | CARSPVLPPGARRTAYGYTF
TRBJ2-7 | NA | 15 | TRBV5-5 | once | TGTGCCAGCAGCTTGTTGCCAGCGGAGGGTTCCGAGCAGTACTTC | CASSLLPAEGSEQYF
TRBJ1-1 | NA | 13 | TRBV18 | NA | TGTGCCAGCTCACAGCTTCGGAACACTGAAGCTTTCTTT | CASSQLRNTEAFF
TRBJ1-2 | NA | 13 | TRBV5-6 | NA | TGTGCCAGCAGCTCCACCGGGGTCATGGGCTACACCTTC | CASSSTGVMGYTF
TRBJ1-2 | NA | 13 | TRBV6-5 | NA | TGTGCCAGCAGTTACCCAGGCTCCTATGGCTACACCTTC | CASSYPGSYGYTF
TRBJ1-1 | NA | 14 | TRBV11-2 | NA | TGTGCCAGCAGCTTAGACGGGACTAACCGTGGAGCTTTCTTT | CASSLDGTNRGAFF
TRBJ2-6 | NA | 17 | TRBV5-4 | NA | TGTGCCAGCAGCCCCGCAGGGGTAAGTTCTGGGGCCAACGTCCTGACTTTC | CASSPAGVSSGANVLTF
TRBJ1-2 | NA | 11 | TRBV29-1 | NA | TGCAGCGTTGGACGGAGCTATGGCTACACCTTC | CSVGRSYGYTF
TRBJ2-1 | TRBD2 | 15 | TRBV9 | NA | TGTGCCAGCAGCGTGGGGGGGGGCTCCTACAATGAGCAGTTCTTC | CASSVGGGSYNEQFF
TRBJ2-7 | TRBD2 | 12 | TRBV2 | NA | TGTGCCAGCTTGGCGGGGGGCTACGAGCAGTACTTC | CASLAGGYEQYF
TRBJ2-1 | TRBD2 | 15 | TRBV5-4 | NA | TGTGCCAGCAGCCTCACTAGCGGAACCTACAATGAGCAGTTCTTC | CASSLTSGTYNEQFF
TRBJ2-3 | TRBD2 | 15 | TRBV28 | NA | TGTGCCAGCAGTTTAGCGGGGGGGCCAGGGGGTACGCAGTATTTT | CASSLAGGPGGTQYF
TRBJ2-7 | NA | 13 | TRBV5-1 | NA | TGCGCCAGCAGCCGCGGGACTTCTTACGAGCAGTACTTC | CASSRGTSYEQYF
TRBJ1-1 | TRBD1 | 12 | TRBV29-1 | NA | TGCAGCTCGACAGGGGGGAACACTGAAGCTTTCTTT | CSSTGGNTEAFF
TRBJ1-1 | TRBD1 | 15 | TRBV5-1 | once | TGCGCCAGCAGCTACATGACAGGGGTGAACACTGAAGCTTTCTTT | CASSYMTGVNTEAFF
TRBJ2-3 | TRBD2 | 14 | TRBV11-3 | few | TGTGCCAGCAGCTTGTCTACTAGCGGAGATACGCAGTATTTT | CASSLSTSGDTQYF